The clone carrying this T cell receptor beta chain has a handful of counts. The authors' processing: Using reference gene primer amplification, nucleated cell counts were estimated. Produced via immunoSEQ multiplex PCR; TCRdb's table is partial and in-frame only. V, J and clone size are taken as reported in that table, and D and trimming were inferred from the DNA itself. This repertoire shows under 300,000 clones, 60% to 75% found once; its top ten account for more than 2.5%. CDR3 length: 11 amino acids. V was clipped by 0 bases and J by 7 bases, with 2 bases between them. The germline V gene encodes CDR1 SGDLS and CDR2 YYNGEE. This sample is drawn from a study of blood T cell repertoires in COVID-19. As for the study in general: The origin of the acute and convalescent COVID-19 samples was the United States, Italy and Spain. From T cells, B-cell-depleted T cells, or PBMCs came the material, which was cDNA or gDNA.

Sequences were obtained from peripheral blood. The genes are TRBV9 and TRBJ2-1, with unresolved D. The receptor comes from a woman at least 80 years old with acute or convalescent COVID-19. CDR3 amino acids: CASSVANEQFF. The CDR3 DNA reads as TGTGCCAGCAGCGTAGCGAATGAGCAGTTCTTC.